In its sample, the clone carrying this T cell receptor beta chain was seen many times. What it binds is not known. This entry is derived from a study of human T cells and chemical hapten exposure. Each CDR3 protein is one row after TCRdb ran MiXCR on the RACE reads. The data show more than 250,000 distinct CDR3 sequences, around 9.3% seen once. The germline CDR1 and CDR2 sequences are SQVTM and ANQGSEA. The CDR3 covers 19 residues. The V gene end was trimmed by 3 bases and the J gene end by 7 bases; junction bases not matched to a gene: 22. Described time point: pre-sensitization, week 0. Treatment here: therapeutic diphenylcyclopropenone sensitization with weekly scalp DPC. General study findings and limits: DPC sensitization did not alter TCRs above 1 in 1000 frequency.

The TCR was taken from a middle-aged woman with alopecia areata. Some clones in this sample may be carry-over from other donors' samples. V usage is TRBV29-1 and J usage is TRBJ2-1, with 9 positions matching TRBD2. This specimen was whole blood, taken in connection with sensitization to the hapten diphenylcyclopropenone (DPC). Written as DNA, the CDR3 is TGCAGCGTTGATGTTTGGGGGTCGGCGGGAGGGACTCGCGGTAATGAGCAGTTCTTC. Translated, it gives CSVDVWGSAGGTRGNEQFF.